This paragraph reports one TCR beta chain. This clonotype was counted only a few times. Its antigen specificity is not known. Qualities for individual bases were not recorded, and no much larger clone is one base off. Genomic DNA served as template for TCR beta VDJ combination and CDR3 sequence profiling. TCR repertoire sequencing was run on an Illumina HiSeq 2000. In the source study's methods: Repertoires were assessed using TRBV/TRBJ rearrangement plots, CDR3 size and DJ length profiles, and Simpson's diversity index. The immunodominant clone was defined as the most abundant DNA sequence in deep sequencing data. CDR3 amino acid sequences were checked for sharing between subjects and were compared against published repertoires and the VDJdb database. TCRdb cleaned the public reads at Q25 with fastp, built clones with MiXCR and kept in-frame beta chains. Every entry covers one CDR3 protein and lists the most common genes and DNA from its rows. TCRdb's processing, not the authors', yielded these V and J calls. This sample holds 180,000 or so distinct CDR3 sequences; 45% to 50% were observed only once. The ten largest clones take up under 3.5% of the sample.

TCR repertoires of sorted CD4+ and CD8+ blood T cells from severe aplastic anemia patients and healthy subjects were deep-sequenced in the study. Ficoll-Paque density gradient centrifugation was used to isolate peripheral blood mononuclear cells. Before DNA was extracted, CD4+ and CD8+ T cells were sorted using either FACS or magnetic beads. The sample belongs to a study of CD8+CD57+ T cells in acquired aplastic anemia (dated by TCRdb to between 2017 and 2018). Regarding the study in general: A mean of 3.2 ug of DNA, ranging from roughly 0.19 to 27.4 ug, was extracted from sorted CD4+ and CD8+ cells. An average of approximately 10 million reads for CD4+ cells and 11 million or so reads for CD8+ cells was obtained from healthy donor samples. Points the paper makes about the study in general: No significant difference in CD8+ Simpson's diversity was found between patients and healthy controls (P=0.060). Some 31 CD8+ CDR3 sequences were shared between patients and controls but appeared highly expressed in patients and within their immunodominant clones.

Based on the germline V gene, the CDR1 and CDR2 sequences are SGHTA and FQGTGA. Its CDR3 holds 14 amino acids, cysteine through phenylalanine. Solely the CDR3 DNA is kept, with 42 bases framed from the first base. The germline V and J ends show losses of 5 bases and 8 bases respectively, and no gene match explains 3 bases of the junction. Sequencing input: sorted CD4+, CD8+, or CD8+CD57+ T cells (not recorded which) from PBMCs. This TCR was recovered from a human donor in good health. The chain joins TRBV7-3 to TRBJ1-6; TRBD1 aligns with 10 central bases. The bases are TGTGCCAGCAGCGTCGGGACAGGGGATTCACCCCTCCACTTT. Its translation reads: CASSVGTGDSPLHF.